This T cell receptor beta chain was found in a study of blood T cell repertoires in COVID-19. Study-level background: Donors in the United States, Italy and Spain gave samples during acute or convalescent COVID-19. In each case, the material was cDNA or gDNA derived from T cells, B-cell-depleted T cells, or PBMCs.

As processed by the authors: How many nucleated cells were present was estimated from reference gene primer amplification. Profiled with immunoSEQ multiplex PCR; TCRdb holds only in-frame clones, not every one. V, J and clone size are those of that table, while D and trimming were read from the DNA. This table holds about 93,000 clones, around 90% found once. CDR1 is MDHEN and CDR2 is SYDVKM in the germline V gene. The germline V and J ends were trimmed by 6 bases and 2 bases, with 26 bases remaining between them. CDR3 size: 18 residues. This receptor was identified in a human donor with active COVID-19. The donor label of this sample is uncertain. The sample taken for sequencing was peripheral blood. This chain joins TRBV28 and TRBJ2-7; D may be TRBD1 (5 bases). As DNA, the CDR3 is TGTGCCAGCAGCTCTCCGGGCAGGGCCGGTCAACTGACCTACGAGCAGTACTTC. It yields the protein CASSSPGRAGQLTYEQYF.